This T cell receptor beta chain originates from a study of siplizumab effects on memory and regulatory T cells. Germline CDR1 and CDR2: WNHNN and SYGVQD (reference sequence). Germline trimming cut 7 bases from V and 3 bases from J; bases unmatched to any gene: 10. This CDR3 comprises 16 residues. Libraries were prepared by immunoSEQ multiplex PCR; TCRdb keeps only in-frame clonotypes and omits some of them. The table includes some 65,000 clones, over 70% detected once. This clone has more than one count but fewer than ten. This sequence was found in a human donor in good health. The chain carries TRBV10-1 and TRBJ1-3; 9 bases are shared with TRBD1. Sequencing used Tregs sorted from blood. This CDR3 reads CASIQVTGGSGNTIYF. Here the CDR3 DNA reads TGCGCCAGCATCCAAGTGACAGGGGGTAGTGGAAACACCATATATTTT.